These T cell receptor beta chains were read from a single sample in a study of regulatory T cells in long-lasting Graves disease. A single record per CDR3 protein comes from TCRdb applying MiXCR to the multiplex PCR reads. The table records over 450,000 distinct CDR3 sequences, about 12% of them present only once. In addition, the sample was reused for a study of T cells in Graves' hyperthyroidism and ophthalmopathy.

Specimen: peripheral blood mononuclear cells (PBMCs), collected at new diagnosis, from a patient treated with antithyroid drugs. These receptors came from a woman in her 30s with Graves disease. CDR3s include the opening cysteine and the closing phenylalanine or tryptophan. A D gene is named only where the DNA matches it firmly. A clone size is listed for some rows: how often the clone was seen (once, few, many), or a class if it is expanded.

13 | TRBJ2-2 | . | many | TRBV30 | CAWSPHNTGELFF | TGTGCCTGGAGTCCCCATAACACCGGGGAGCTGTTTTTT
15 | TRBJ1-5 | . | many | TRBV28 | CASRPPMMRNQPQHF | TGTGCCAGCAGGCCACCCATGATGAGGAATCAGCCCCAGCATTTT
12 | TRBJ1-1 | . | . | TRBV24-1 | CATSDHAGEAFF | TGTGCCACCAGTGACCATGCTGGTGAAGCTTTCTTT
12 | TRBJ1-1 | . | . | TRBV18 | CASSPRSRGAFF | TGTGCCAGCTCACCCCGCTCCCGAGGAGCTTTCTTT
18 | TRBJ2-1 | TRBD2 | few | TRBV7-2 | CASSTPRGGGLAYNEQFF | TGTGCCAGCAGCACCCCGAGGGGAGGGGGACTAGCGTACAATGAGCAGTTCTTC
14 | TRBJ2-5 | . | . | TRBV7-2 | CASSFRPEWETQYF | TGTGCCAGCAGCTTCAGACCCGAATGGGAGACCCAGTACTTC
17 | TRBJ1-2 | . | many | TRBV14 | CASSQTLKTWGLSGYTF | TGTGCCAGCAGCCAAACCCTTAAAACGTGGGGTTTAAGTGGCTACACCTTC
15 | TRBJ1-1 | . | few | TRBV5-6 | CASSLRLRLNTEAFF | TGTGCCAGCAGCTTGAGGCTTCGGCTTAACACTGAAGCTTTCTTT
18 | TRBJ2-1 | TRBD2 | many | TRBV28 | CASSKLRGGAGVHNEQFF | TGTGCCAGCAGTAAACTCCGGGGCGGGGCGGGGGTACACAATGAGCAGTTCTTC
12 | TRBJ2-7 | . | many | TRBV29-1 | CSAGSWSYEQYF | TGCAGCGCTGGCTCATGGTCCTACGAGCAGTACTTC